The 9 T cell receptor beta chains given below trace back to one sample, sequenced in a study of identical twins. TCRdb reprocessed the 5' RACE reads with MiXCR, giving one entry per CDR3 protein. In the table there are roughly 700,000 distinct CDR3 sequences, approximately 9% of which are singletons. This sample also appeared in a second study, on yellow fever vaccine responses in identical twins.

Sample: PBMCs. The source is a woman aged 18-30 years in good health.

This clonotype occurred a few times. Here the CDR3 DNA reads TGTGCCAGCAAGGGACAGGTTGAAGAGACCCAGTACTTC. Translation: CASKGQVEETQYF. This rearrangement joins TRBV11-3 to TRBJ2-5; the match to TRBD1 covers 8 bases. CDR1 is SGHNT, CDR2 YENEEA, per germline. After removal of 7 bases from V and 3 bases from J, the junction contained 4 bases not matched to a gene. The CDR3 sequence is 13 residues long. Together with reference TRBV11-3 and TRBJ2-5, the CDR3 gives the full variable domain: EAGVVQSPRYKIIEKKQPVAFWCNPISGHNTLYWYLQNLGQGPELLIRYENEEAVDDSQLPKDRFSAERLKGVDSTLKIQPAELGDSAVYLCASKGQVEETQYFGPGTRLLVL.

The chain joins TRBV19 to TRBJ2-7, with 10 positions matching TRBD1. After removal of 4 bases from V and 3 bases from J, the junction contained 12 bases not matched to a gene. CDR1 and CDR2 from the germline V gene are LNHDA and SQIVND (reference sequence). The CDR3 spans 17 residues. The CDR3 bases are TGTGCCAGTAGTACCCCCATCGTGGGACAGGGGTTCTACGAGCAGTACTTC. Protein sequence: CASSTPIVGQGFYEQYF.

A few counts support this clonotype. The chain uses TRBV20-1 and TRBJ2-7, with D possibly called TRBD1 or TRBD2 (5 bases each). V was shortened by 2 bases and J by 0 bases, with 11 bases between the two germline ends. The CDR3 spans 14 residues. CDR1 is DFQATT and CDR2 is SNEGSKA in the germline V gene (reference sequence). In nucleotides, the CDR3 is TGCAGTGCTAGAAGCGAGGGGTTCTCCTACGAGCAGTACTTC. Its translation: CSARSEGFSYEQYF.

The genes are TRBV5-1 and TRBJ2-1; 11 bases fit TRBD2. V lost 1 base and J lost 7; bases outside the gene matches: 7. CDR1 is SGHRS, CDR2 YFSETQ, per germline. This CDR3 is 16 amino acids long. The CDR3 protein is CASSLTGTSGINEQFF. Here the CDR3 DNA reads TGCGCCAGCAGCTTGACCGGGACTAGCGGTATTAATGAGCAGTTCTTC. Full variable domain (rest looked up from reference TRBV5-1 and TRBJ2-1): KAGVTQTPRYLIKTRGQQVTLSCSPISGHRSVSWYQQTPGQGLQFLFEYFSETQRNKGNFPGRFSGRQFSNSRSEMNVSTLELGDSALYLCASSLTGTSGINEQFFGPGTRLTVL.

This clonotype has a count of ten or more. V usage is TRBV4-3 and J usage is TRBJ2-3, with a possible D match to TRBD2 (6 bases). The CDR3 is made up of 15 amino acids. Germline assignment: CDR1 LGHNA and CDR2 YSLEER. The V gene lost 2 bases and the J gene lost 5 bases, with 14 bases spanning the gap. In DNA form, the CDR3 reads TGCGCCAGCAGCCAACAAACCCAGGGAGGAGATACGCAGTATTTT. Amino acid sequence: CASSQQTQGGDTQYF.

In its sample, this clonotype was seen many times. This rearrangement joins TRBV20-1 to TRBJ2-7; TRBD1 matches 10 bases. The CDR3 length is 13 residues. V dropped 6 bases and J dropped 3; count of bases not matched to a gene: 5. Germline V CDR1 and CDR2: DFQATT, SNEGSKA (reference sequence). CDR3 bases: TGCAGTGCCGACCGGGACAGGGGCTACGAGCAGTACTTC. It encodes CSADRDRGYEQYF.

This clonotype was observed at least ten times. The CDR3 spells CASSLDGPTGDEAFF. CDR3 DNA sequence: TGTGCCAGCAGCTTAGATGGGCCAACAGGGGATGAAGCTTTCTTT. V usage is TRBV7-9 and J usage is TRBJ1-1; 7 nucleotides line up with TRBD1. With 1 base clipped from V and 7 bases from J, the junction kept 9 bases outside the gene matches. The CDR3 extends over 15 amino acids. The germline V gene encodes CDR1 SEHNR and CDR2 FQNEAQ (reference sequence).

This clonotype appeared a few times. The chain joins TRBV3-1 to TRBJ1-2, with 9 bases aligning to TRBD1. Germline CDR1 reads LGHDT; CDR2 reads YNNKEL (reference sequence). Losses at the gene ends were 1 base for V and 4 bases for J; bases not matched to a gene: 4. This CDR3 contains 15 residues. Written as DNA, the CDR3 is TGTGCCAGCAGCCAAGGGGACAGGGAGATCTATGGCTACACCTTC. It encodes CASSQGDREIYGYTF.

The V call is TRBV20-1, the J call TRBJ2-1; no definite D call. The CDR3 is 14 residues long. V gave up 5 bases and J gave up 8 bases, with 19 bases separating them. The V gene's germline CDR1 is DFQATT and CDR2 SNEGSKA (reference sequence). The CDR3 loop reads CSALQTRNTHEQFF. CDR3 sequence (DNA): TGCAGTGCTTTACAGACCCGAAATACGCATGAGCAGTTCTTC.